The 8 T cell receptor beta chains below all came from one sample that was sequenced in a study of blood T cell repertoires in COVID-19. Profiling relied on immunoSEQ multiplex PCR, and the TCRdb table lists in-frame clones only, not all of them. The sample lists some 150,000 clones; 70% to 80% were seen once. The source material was peripheral blood. The receptor set was obtained from a woman in her forties or fifties with active or convalescent COVID-19.

The V gene is TRBV4-3, the J gene TRBJ2-3; 12 nucleotides match TRBD2. In germline, CDR1 is LGHNA, CDR2 YSLEER. V was pared by 1 base and J by 2 bases, with 7 bases of the junction left unmatched. The CDR3 runs 18 residues. The CDR3 DNA sequence: TGCGCCAGCAGCCAAGGACTAGCGGGGGATACCGTCACAGATACGCAGTATTTT. It codes for CASSQGLAGDTVTDTQYF.

The chain carries TRBV4-3 and TRBJ1-2; D is uncertain. The V and J ends lost 0 bases and 0 bases respectively, with 8 bases between them. This CDR3 region has 15 residues. The germline V gene encodes CDR1 LGHNA and CDR2 YSLEER. The CDR3 region has the DNA TGCGCCAGCAGCCAAGAGACAATGGCTAACTATGGCTACACCTTC. Translated, it gives CASSQETMANYGYTF.

The chain is built from TRBV6-4 and TRBJ1-3; 7 bases agree with TRBD1. Per the germline V gene, CDR1 is MRHNA and CDR2 is SNTAGT. The CDR3 totals 14 residues. J lost 5 bases, V lost 7 bases, and 8 bases had no gene match. The CDR3 region has the DNA TGTGCCAGCATTAGACAGGGCCCACGAAACACCATATATTTT. Its translation is CASIRQGPRNTIYF.

This chain joins TRBV30 and TRBJ1-1; 9 bases are shared with TRBD1. This CDR3 comprises 15 residues. Trimming at V came to 3 bases and at J to 3 bases, leaving 8 bases not matched to a gene. Germline loops: CDR1 GTSNPN, CDR2 SVGIG (reference sequence). The CDR3 nucleotides are TGTGCCTGGAGACCCAAGGACAGGGGAGACACTGAAGCTTTCTTT. Translated, it gives CAWRPKDRGDTEAFF. Complete variable domain (other parts from reference TRBV30 and TRBJ1-1): SQTIHQWPATLVQPVGSPLSLECTVEGTSNPNLYWYRQAAGRGLQLLFYSVGIGQISSEVPQNLSASRPQDRQFILSSKKLLLSDSGFYLCAWRPKDRGDTEAFFGQGTRLTVV.

CDR3 region: CASSTVVGDEQFF. The CDR3 DNA reads as TGTGCCAGCTCCACGGTGGTCGGGGATGAGCAGTTCTTC. The chain recombines TRBV18 with TRBJ2-1; maybe TRBD2 (5 bases). This CDR3 region has 13 residues. In germline, CDR1 is KGHSH, CDR2 LQKENI. V gave up 6 bases and J gave up 8 bases, with 14 bases separating them.

The chain has TRBV11-2 and TRBJ1-6; 7 bases fit TRBD1. Per the germline V gene, CDR1 is SGHAT and CDR2 is FQNNGV. The CDR3 has 15 residues. Germline trimming cut 5 bases from V and 4 bases from J; bases unmatched to any gene: 5. This CDR3 reads CASSIRDSYNSPLHF. DNA for the CDR3: TGTGCCAGCAGCATACGGGACAGTTATAATTCACCCCTCCACTTT.

V gene TRBV7-6 combines with J gene TRBJ1-1, with 9 bases lining up with TRBD1. CDR1 and CDR2 (germline): SGHVS, FNYEAQ. After removal of 5 bases from V and 5 bases from J, the junction contained 15 bases not matched to a gene. CDR3 size: 17 residues. CDR3 in DNA: TGTGCCAGCAGCCCTAATGGGGCCGGGACAGGGCGGACTGAAGCTTTCTTT. Protein product: CASSPNGAGTGRTEAFF. Looking up the rest from reference TRBV7-6 and TRBJ1-1 gives the full variable domain: GAGVSQSPRYKVTKRGQDVALRCDPISGHVSLYWYRQALGQGPEFLTYFNYEAQQDKSGLPNDRFSAERPEGSISTLTIQRTEQRDSAMYRCASSPNGAGTGRTEAFFGQGTRLTVV.

The chain has TRBV9 and TRBJ1-6, with D possibly matching TRBD1 (5 bases). V dropped 3 bases and J dropped 7 bases, with 11 bases sitting between them. The germline gives CDR1 SGDLS, CDR2 YYNGEE. This CDR3 region has 14 residues. CDR3 region: CASSGRGANSPLHF. The CDR3 DNA reads TGTGCCAGCAGCGGAAGGGGCGCAAATTCACCCCTCCACTTT.